The 16 T cell receptor beta chains listed next were all sequenced from one sample in a study of Tregs in tolerant kidney transplant recipients (dated by TCRdb to the late 2010s). Libraries were constructed by the immunoSEQ multiplex PCR assay. Not all clones reach the TCRdb copy of this immuneACCESS table, which keeps in-frame sequences only. Checked studies attribute under half of the gap to unresolved V genes and leave the rest unexplained. This sample gives thousands of clones in total; 40% to 50% of them show up just once. The ten largest clones take up around 7% of the sample. Their antigen targets remain unknown. The specimen sequenced was Tregs from blood grown in culture. Source of these receptors: a human donor in good health.

This clone is categorized as large. The rearrangement links TRBV7-8 to TRBJ2-7, with D hard to call. Germline V lookup: CDR1 SGHVS, CDR2 FQNEAQ. V lost 0 bases and J 2 bases, leaving 8 bases between the germline ends. The CDR3 covers 14 residues. DNA for the CDR3: TGTGCCAGCAGCTTAGCAAGGTATACCTACGAGCAGTACTTC. This gives the protein CASSLARYTYEQYF.

The chain recombines TRBV5-6 with TRBJ2-3; D is ambiguous. Germline V lookup: CDR1 SGHDT, CDR2 YYEEEE. The V gene lost 4 bases and the J gene lost 0 bases, with 6 bases spanning the gap. This CDR3 spans 13 amino acids. CDR3 DNA: TGTGCCAGCAGCCTTGGGAGCACAGATACGCAGTATTTT. It encodes CASSLGSTDTQYF.

The rearrangement joins TRBV18 to TRBJ2-3, with D possibly called TRBD1 or TRBD2 (6 bases each). The CDR3 is 15 amino acids. Trimming took 3 bases from V and 1 from J, leaving 11 bases between them. Per germline, CDR1 KGHSH and CDR2 LQKENI. CDR3 amino acids: CASSPGGRGTDTQYF. CDR3 nucleotide sequence: TGTGCCAGCTCACCGGGGGGCCGGGGCACAGATACGCAGTATTTT.

This sequence joins TRBV25-1 and TRBJ2-4; TRBD2 might be the D (7 bases). Germline-derived CDR1 and CDR2 are MGHDK and SYGVNS. V gave up 4 bases and J gave up 9 bases, with 19 bases separating them. The CDR3 loop spans 15 amino acids. The CDR3: CASSVLQGGGGIQYF. In DNA form, the CDR3 reads TGTGCCAGCAGTGTCCTTCAGGGAGGGGGGGGCATTCAGTACTTC.

This chain links TRBV5-4 with TRBJ2-6, with 11 nucleotides matching TRBD2. The CDR3 sequence is 18 residues long. Germline V gene sequence: CDR1 SGHNT, CDR2 YYREEE (reference sequence). J lost 4 bases, V lost 2 bases, and 8 bases had no gene match. In nucleotides, the CDR3 is TGTGCCAGCAGCTTCCTACTAGCGGGAGTATCAGGGGCCAACGTCCTGACTTTC. Protein product: CASSFLLAGVSGANVLTF.

The chain joins TRBV6-6 to TRBJ2-7; perhaps D is TRBD1 or TRBD2 (5 bases each). The CDR3 is made up of 13 amino acids. From germline, CDR1 is MNHNY and CDR2 SVGAGI (reference sequence). Trimming took 6 bases from V and 7 from J, leaving 16 bases between them. CDR3 region: CASRLTGTGEQYF. The CDR3 DNA sequence: TGTGCCAGCAGATTGACTGGGACGGGGGAGCAGTACTTC.

In its sample, this clone was seen a few times. V is TRBV10-3 and J is TRBJ1-1; the D is unclear. The CDR3 totals 16 residues. V lost 3 bases and J 1 base, leaving 15 bases between the germline ends. The germline CDR1 and CDR2 sequences are ENHRY and SYGVKD. CDR3 amino acids: CAISDSRIGRNTEAFF. Here the CDR3 DNA reads TGTGCCATCAGTGACTCGCGGATTGGGAGGAACACTGAAGCTTTCTTT.

This clone has just a few counts. This sequence joins TRBV6-5 and TRBJ2-7; 7 bases map to TRBD1. Germline V gene data show CDR1 as MNHEY and CDR2 as SVGAGI. V trimming: 4 bases; J trimming: 3 bases; junction bases outside the gene matches: 6. The CDR3 covers 14 residues. The CDR3 spells CASSSPGTVYEQYF. The CDR3 bases are TGTGCCAGCAGTTCGCCCGGGACAGTCTACGAGCAGTACTTC.

The CDR3 sequence is CASSEWGGRNIQYF. The CDR3 DNA is TGCGCCAGCAGTGAATGGGGCGGGAGGAACATTCAGTACTTC. This chain joins TRBV10-2 and TRBJ2-4, with TRBD2 matching 8 bases. Germline V gives CDR1 WSHSY, CDR2 SAAADI. Germline trimming cut 3 bases from V and 7 bases from J; bases unmatched to any gene: 5. This CDR3 spans 14 amino acids.

This chain links TRBV10-3 with TRBJ2-3, with 12 bases aligning to TRBD2. J lost 6 bases, V lost 8 bases, and 3 bases had no gene match. The CDR3 covers 13 residues. Germline CDR1 ENHRY, CDR2 SYGVKD. The CDR3: CAIAGTSGDTQYF. The CDR3, as DNA: TGTGCCATCGCCGGGACTAGCGGGGATACGCAGTATTTT.

The rearrangement links TRBV11-2 to TRBJ1-4; D is uncertain. V lost 1 base to trimming and J lost 0 bases, with 6 bases between them. Germline V gene lookup returns CDR1 SGHAT and CDR2 FQNNGV. CDR3 length equals 15 residues. CDR3 in DNA: TGTGCCAGCAGCTTAGTGACTGCAACTAATGAAAAACTGTTTTTT. Amino acids: CASSLVTATNEKLFF. Looking up the rest from reference TRBV11-2 and TRBJ1-4 gives the full variable domain: EAGVAQSPRYKIIEKRQSVAFWCNPISGHATLYWYQQILGQGPKLLIQFQNNGVVDDSQLPKDRFSAERLKGVDSTLKIQPAKLEDSAVYLCASSLVTATNEKLFFGSGTQLSVL.

The rearrangement joins TRBV6-6 to TRBJ1-6; possibly TRBD1 for D (5 bases). CDR3 length equals 15 residues. V lost 1 base and J 7 bases, leaving 11 bases between the germline ends. The germline gives CDR1 MNHNY, CDR2 SVGAGI (reference sequence). CDR3 sequence (DNA): TGTGCCAGCAGTTACTTAGGGGCCGGGAATTCACCCCTCCACTTT. This codes for CASSYLGAGNSPLHF.

This clone was seen a handful of times. The CDR3 loop is CASRQGASSEQYF. Written as DNA, the CDR3 is TGTGCCAGTCGACAGGGGGCCAGTTCCGAGCAGTACTTC. This sequence joins TRBV6-1 and TRBJ2-7; TRBD1 matches 10 bases. The CDR3 sequence is 13 residues long. Germline values: CDR1 MNHNS, CDR2 SASEGT. With V trimmed by 9 bases and J by 6 bases, 8 bases remained unmatched.

This clone is labeled medium-sized. The gene calls are TRBV7-9 and TRBJ2-7; tentative D call: TRBD1 (6 bases). With 0 bases removed from V and 4 bases from J, the gap between germline ends came to 10 bases. The CDR3 spans 14 residues. The germline V gene encodes CDR1 SEHNR and CDR2 FQNEAQ (reference sequence). The CDR3 coding sequence is TGTGCCAGCAGCTTAGCCAGGGGCAAGTACGAGCAGTACTTC. It specifies CASSLARGKYEQYF.

The chain carries TRBV5-5 and TRBJ2-7, with 10 nucleotides matching TRBD2. CDR1 is SGHKS and CDR2 is YYEKEE in the germline V gene (reference sequence). The CDR3 totals 14 residues. Trimming removed 2 bases from V and 5 bases from J; junction bases left unmatched: 4. The CDR3 region is CASSLLAGIDEQYF. In nucleotides, the CDR3 is TGTGCCAGCAGCTTACTAGCGGGAATTGACGAGCAGTACTTC.

This chain uses TRBV30 with TRBJ1-2, with TRBD1 identical over 7 bases. The germline gives CDR1 GTSNPN, CDR2 SVGIG (reference sequence). The CDR3 consists of 17 residues. The V segment lost 1 base and the J segment 0 bases; nucleotides outside the gene matches: 11. CDR3 region: CAWSERRTGKTNYGYTF. The CDR3, as DNA: TGTGCCTGGAGTGAACGCCGGACAGGAAAGACTAACTATGGCTACACCTTC.